This TCR beta chain comes out of a study of T cell repertoires in cytomegalovirus infection (dated by TCRdb to the late 2010s). In the study overall: Alongside well-studied HLA-B-restricted epitopes, the peptide stimulations were aimed at recently identified HLA-C-restricted CMV epitopes, whose presentation resists viral immunomodulation. The HLA type of each donor mattered for the analysis, because public TCR beta signatures pointed to carriage of CMV infection along with the matching HLA type. The full study reports these points: In the ex vivo response, HLA-C-restricted CMV-specific TCR beta clonotypes were dominant, and in two of eight donors the single most frequent clonotype came from this HLA-C-restricted group. In both this cohort and an independent cohort of 300 to 450 donors, the cumulative frequency of public TCR beta family members distinguished carriers of CMV infection plus the relevant HLA type.

This clonotype occurred a few times. Its target antigen remains unknown. It has no much larger one-base neighbor in the sample; base qualities were not kept. From the germline V gene, CDR1 is LGHNA and CDR2 is YSLEER. V loses 0 bases, J loses 5 bases, and the germline ends lie 11 bases apart. The CDR3 sequence holds 15 residues, the cysteine and phenylalanine included. The entry retains the CDR3 DNA only, 45 bases that are in frame from base 1. The treatment or condition label, read with the paper, signifies: in vitro stimulation with specific CMV peptide epitopes to enrich CMV-specific T cells. Sequencing used an Illumina HiSeq 1500. TCRdb reanalyzed the raw reads on its own, using fastp at Q25 for trimming and MiXCR for clone calling, and kept in-frame beta chains. Duplicate CDR3 protein sequences are folded into a single record with the most common DNA and genes. For this sample the table gives about 350,000 distinct CDR3 sequences, of which around a third were detected only once. About 14% of the sample belongs to the ten largest clones.

This sample comprised cultured PBMCs, obtained from culture after CMV antigen stimulation. The TCR sequence derives from a human donor in good health (CMV status not recorded). Some clones in this sample may be carry-over from other donors' samples. In this chain, TRBV4-3 is recombined with TRBJ1-5; a weak D assignment points to TRBD1 (6 bases agree). For the CDR3, the sequence is CASSQDGQRDQPQHF. The DNA sequence is as follows: TGCGCCAGCAGCCAAGATGGACAGAGAGATCAGCCCCAGCATTTT.